The present TCR beta chain was sequenced within a study of radiation and T cells in renal cell carcinoma (dated by TCRdb to the early 2020s). With regard to the full study: A total of 50 to 55 samples underwent TCR beta sequencing, made up of roughly 26 tumors and about 27 peripheral blood samples. The final blood draw took place at 4 weeks after radiation, the same time as nephrectomy. Across all 53 samples, several million unique CDR3 nucleotide sequences encoding 2,658,974 unique CDR3 amino acid sequences were identified.

Reading from cysteine to phenylalanine, the CDR3 counts 14 amino acids. Just CDR3 DNA is preserved here, 42 bases in frame from base 1. The junction shows trimming of 1 base on V and 4 bases on J, plus 13 bases between the germline ends. Looking up the germline V gene (reference sequence) yields CDR1 GTSNPN and CDR2 SVGIG. Following the manufacturer's recommendations, the immunoSEQ kit was used to generate TCR beta libraries from genomic DNA. Library preparation used a first multiplex PCR with proprietary primers, then a second PCR adding unique barcodes, with bead cleanups after each round. A kit-provided positive control reaction and a negative control reaction were included in every sample batch. The final libraries were assessed on an Agilent 4200 TapeStation D1000 ScreenTape, pooled by volume, and quantified by qPCR. Sequencing was performed on an Illumina NextSeq500 using a MidOutput 150-cycle cartridge, with 156 Read1 cycles, 15 Index1 cycles, and the kit custom primers. The pooled library was loaded at approximately 1 pM with an approximately 21% PhiX control spike-in. The authors' pipeline ran thus. Vendor-processed data were analyzed in R, with a clonotype defined as all T cells sharing the same CDR3 nucleotide sequence. For clone abundance analyses, frequencies were normalized to the 10,000 most abundant clones per sample. Public T cell clones, which averaged fewer than five per sample, were excluded before analysis. A difference in abundance of at least 32-fold between compartments was used to define tumor-enriched and baseline blood-enriched clonotypes. A beta-binomial differential abundance model was applied to find clonotypes that expanded or contracted between blood time points. The Baroni-Urbani and Buser coefficient was used to measure tumor-blood repertoire similarity, and groups were compared with two-tailed Wilcoxon tests in R. The table comes from immuneACCESS by way of TCRdb, which keeps in-frame sequences with V and J called. Part of the clones is missing from these tables; in studies checked, under half for an unresolved V gene and the rest for unknown reasons. V and J calls and clone size are given by that table; D and trimming were obtained from the DNA. The sample records tens of thousands of clones, around three quarters of which are singletons. Around 6.8% of the sample is in the top ten clones.

With respect to this clone: Its antigen is currently not known. No base quality information exists; no much larger clone differs at one position.

Per the publication, the time point label means: blood 4 weeks post-SBRT, at nephrectomy. Sample treatment or condition, as interpreted from the label and publication: 15 Gy SBRT to primary tumor, nephrectomy 4 weeks later. Samples were obtained from a clinical trial, in which 15 Gy stereotactic body radiation therapy was delivered to primary renal cell carcinomas and nephrectomy was performed 4 weeks later. To follow tumor-enriched clonotypes, peripheral blood was collected serially from radiation-treated patients at baseline and again at 2 weeks and 4 weeks after SBRT. Renal cell carcinoma with clear cell pathology was present in all patients. Genomic DNA for TCR sequencing was prepared using the QIAamp DNA Blood Mini Kit (Qiagen). The analyses included only samples that passed all quality control checks. Beyond this particular receptor, the publication reports: Because no pretreatment tumor biopsies were available, whether clonotypes were present in the tumor at baseline could not be determined. In blood, the top tumor clonotypes increased between baseline and 2 weeks post-radiation and then shrank by 4 weeks, which suggests that tumor-resident clones expanded only transiently. Changes in the blood repertoire were not tracked past 4 weeks after treatment. Effects of radiation dose or scheduling on the TCR repertoire could not be addressed with the single-armed trial design.

The chain is assembled from TRBV30 and TRBJ1-2; the D gene is possibly TRBD1, with 5 bases matching. Specimen: blood, collected from a patient whose treatment included radiotherapy and nephrectomy. The TCR comes from a man aged 60 to 69 with renal cell carcinoma. The CDR3 sequence is CAWSGGRVGYGYTF. At the DNA level, the sequence is TGTGCCTGGAGTGGTGGCAGGGTGGGCTATGGCTACACCTTC.